The 21 T cell receptor beta chains presented below share a single source sample, sequenced in a study of CD8+ T cells in alopecia areata. The treatment was: oral pan-JAK inhibitor, 5-10 mg twice daily. TCR sequencing used cDNA made by reverse transcription of extracted RNA. Sequencing was performed with immunoSEQ multiplex PCR; in TCRdb, only in-frame clones are kept and a portion is missing. This sample has approximately 210,000 clones; 55% to 70% occur once, and the top ten carry 4% to 5%. The source was CD4+ T cells sorted from blood, collected at week 4, from a patient treated with tofacitinib. Source of these receptors: a human donor with alopecia areata.

V is TRBV5-6 and J is TRBJ2-3, with 7 bases matching TRBD2. The germline gives CDR1 SGHDT, CDR2 YYEEEE. After removal of 2 bases from V and 4 bases from J, the junction contained 10 bases not matched to a gene. The CDR3 covers 16 residues. The CDR3 DNA is TGTGCCAGCAGCTTACCGGGACTACGGACGTCAGATACGCAGTATTTT. Amino acids: CASSLPGLRTSDTQYF.

This clone has just a few counts. The chain joins TRBV7-9 to TRBJ1-6; D is unresolved. This CDR3 is 16 amino acids long. Germline V gene sequence: CDR1 SEHNR, CDR2 FQNEAQ (reference sequence). Trimming shortened V by 3 bases and J by 1 base, and 10 bases separated the two germline ends. This CDR3 reads CASSFFLWSYNSPLHF. In DNA form, the CDR3 reads TGTGCCAGCAGCTTTTTTCTCTGGTCCTATAATTCACCCCTCCACTTT.

This clone occurred a few times. V usage is TRBV27 and J usage is TRBJ2-5; TRBD1 agrees at 10 bases. The CDR3 covers 15 residues. After removal of 5 bases from V and 3 bases from J, the junction contained 6 bases not matched to a gene. The germline V gene has CDR1 MNHEY and CDR2 SMNVEV (reference sequence). This chain's CDR3 is CASSPLGTGEETQYF. The CDR3 DNA follows: TGTGCCAGCAGTCCTCTCGGGACAGGGGAAGAGACCCAGTACTTC.

This chain connects TRBV29-1 to TRBJ2-7, with TRBD1 matching over 11 bases. This CDR3 has 13 amino acids. Trimming removed 8 bases from V and 6 bases from J; junction bases left unmatched: 9. Germline loops: CDR1 SQVTM, CDR2 ANQGSEA. The CDR3 DNA is TGCAGCTCACTTGGGACAGGGGGAACCGAGCAGTACTTC. It is translated as CSSLGTGGTEQYF.

The V call is TRBV2, the J call TRBJ1-5, with D possibly TRBD1 on 5 matching bases. The V and J ends lost 4 bases and 6 bases respectively, with 16 bases between them. The CDR3 sequence is 15 residues long. Germline loops: CDR1 SNHLY, CDR2 FYNNEI. This CDR3 is CASSALAGYIQPQHF. CDR3 bases: TGTGCCAGCAGTGCCTTAGCAGGGTATATTCAGCCCCAGCATTTT.

The chain combines TRBV28 with TRBJ2-7; D not certain. Germline V CDR1 and CDR2: MDHEN, SYDVKM. This CDR3 has 12 amino acids. Trimming took off 6 bases at V and 7 bases at J, with 13 bases between the two ends. CDR3: CASRAGSREQYF. CDR3 bases: TGTGCCAGCAGAGCCGGGTCACGGGAGCAGTACTTC.

The rearrangement links TRBV4-2 to TRBJ2-7; D possibly corresponds to TRBD1 (6 bases). The CDR3 covers 15 residues. Trimming took off 0 bases at V and 1 base at J, with 10 bases between the two ends. Per the germline V gene, CDR1 is LGHNA and CDR2 is YNFKEQ. The CDR3 DNA follows: TGTGCCAGCAGCCAAGATCTACAGGGTTCCTACGAGCAGTACTTC. Encoded protein: CASSQDLQGSYEQYF.

The rearrangement links TRBV4-3 to TRBJ2-3; D possibly corresponds to TRBD1 (5 bases). CDR1 is LGHNA and CDR2 is YSLEER in the germline V gene. This CDR3 is built from 13 residues. V was clipped by 5 bases and J by 4 bases, with 10 bases between them. CDR3 sequence reads: CASSSRVADTQYF. CDR3 coding DNA: TGCGCCAGCAGCTCCAGGGTAGCAGATACGCAGTATTTT.

The V call is TRBV2, the J call TRBJ1-5; D is possibly TRBD1 (6 bases). CDR1 and CDR2 (germline): SNHLY, FYNNEI. V lost 4 bases and J 5 bases, leaving 12 bases between the germline ends. The CDR3 consists of 14 residues. The CDR3 region has the DNA TGTGCCAGCAGTGGGACAGCAACCCATCAGCCCCAGCATTTT. Translation: CASSGTATHQPQHF.

The CDR3 DNA follows: TGTGCCTGGAGTATGTGGCAGGGGAATGAAAAACTGTTTTTT. Protein sequence: CAWSMWQGNEKLFF. The chain couples TRBV30 to TRBJ1-4; weak D call: TRBD1 (6 bases). The CDR3 contains 14 residues. Trimming removed 2 bases from V and 5 bases from J, with 12 bases in between. Germline CDR1 is GTSNPN and CDR2 is SVGIG (reference sequence).

The table lists this clone with a count of one. This chain connects TRBV29-1 to TRBJ2-7, with 8 bases matching TRBD1. V shed 4 bases, J shed 7 bases, and the junction held 6 bases outside the gene matches. The CDR3 consists of 12 residues. Germline V lookup: CDR1 SQVTM, CDR2 ANQGSEA. CDR3 DNA sequence: TGCAGCGTTGGGACAGGGAGGAGAGAGCAGTACTTC. It is translated as CSVGTGRREQYF.

CDR3 loop: CASSLTPVGGAKNIQYF. DNA for the CDR3: TGCGCCAGCAGCCTTACCCCGGTCGGGGGAGCCAAAAACATTCAGTACTTC. The chain carries TRBV4-3 and TRBJ2-4; a weak D match, TRBD2 (6 bases). Germline V gives CDR1 LGHNA, CDR2 YSLEER. The CDR3 length is 17 residues. V gave up 4 bases and J gave up 0 bases, with 16 bases separating them.

V is TRBV7-9 and J is TRBJ1-4; D uncertain. The length of the CDR3 is 13 residues. Germline CDR1 is SEHNR and CDR2 is FQNEAQ (reference sequence). V gave up 3 bases and J gave up 7 bases, with 9 bases separating them. This CDR3 reads CASSFGESEKLFF. DNA of the CDR3: TGTGCCAGCAGCTTCGGGGAATCTGAAAAACTGTTTTTT.

This clone has just one count. The chain links TRBV10-3 to TRBJ1-1; D uncertain. Germline CDR1 reads ENHRY; CDR2 reads SYGVKD. The CDR3 sequence is 14 residues long. V was trimmed by 0 bases and J by 7 bases, leaving 12 bases between them. CDR3 nucleotides: TGTGCCATCAGTGAGTCGATAAGGGATAGTGAAGCTTTCTTT. Protein sequence: CAISESIRDSEAFF.

This clone has only one observation. The chain combines TRBV5-6 with TRBJ1-6; TRBD1 matches at 8 bases. Losses at the gene ends were 4 bases for V and 10 bases for J; bases not matched to a gene: 10. Germline V gives CDR1 SGHDT, CDR2 YYEEEE. This CDR3 spans 15 amino acids. CDR3 in DNA: TGTGCCAGCAGCATGAGGACAGGGCGAGGGTCACCCCTCCACTTT. Translation: CASSMRTGRGSPLHF.

The CDR3: CASSHLAGGGETQYF. DNA for the CDR3: TGTGCCAGCAGTCACCTAGCGGGGGGCGGAGAGACCCAGTACTTC. This chain joins TRBV5-4 and TRBJ2-5, with TRBD2 matching over 11 bases. The CDR3 is made up of 15 amino acids. The trim removed 5 bases at V and 4 bases at J, leaving 7 bases unmatched. Germline loops: CDR1 SGHNT, CDR2 YYREEE (reference sequence). The entire variable domain, with the rest obtained from reference TRBV5-4 and TRBJ2-5, is as follows: ETGVTQSPTHLIKTRGQQVTLRCSSQSGHNTVSWYQQALGQGPQFIFQYYREEENGRGNFPPRFSGLQFPNYSSELNVNALELDDSALYLCASSHLAGGGETQYFGPGTRLLVL.

The rearrangement uses TRBV25-1 and TRBJ2-4; 7 bases map to TRBD1. Per germline, CDR1 MGHDK and CDR2 SYGVNS. The J segment lost 2 bases and the V segment lost 1 base, leaving 2 bases of the junction unmatched. This CDR3 is 15 amino acids long. The CDR3 DNA reads as TGTGCCAGCAGTGAATCGGGACAGACCAAAAACATTCAGTACTTC. Its translation is CASSESGQTKNIQYF. Looking up the rest from reference TRBV25-1 and TRBJ2-4 gives the full variable domain: EADIYQTPRYLVIGTGKKITLECSQTMGHDKMYWYQQDPGMELHLIHYSYGVNSTEKGDLSSESTVSRIRTEHFPLTLESARPSHTSQYLCASSESGQTKNIQYFGAGTRLSVL.

This clone was detected once. V is TRBV5-4 and J is TRBJ2-2; the match to TRBD2 covers 7 bases. Germline-derived CDR1 and CDR2 are SGHNT and YYREEE (reference sequence). The CDR3 totals 15 residues. Unmatched junction bases numbered 6, after V lost 5 bases and J lost 2 bases. CDR3 sequence (DNA): TGTGCCAGCAGTACTGGCGGGGGAAACACCGGGGAGCTGTTTTTT. Amino acid sequence: CASSTGGGNTGELFF.

This clone appeared a few times. The J gene is TRBJ1-4, the V gene TRBV2, with 10 bases lining up with TRBD1. The CDR3 sequence is 15 residues long. Per the germline V gene, CDR1 is SNHLY and CDR2 is FYNNEI. Unmatched junction bases numbered 11, after V lost 8 bases and J lost 8 bases. This CDR3 is CASAGQGRREEKLFF. For the CDR3, the DNA is TGTGCCAGCGCGGGACAGGGGAGACGAGAAGAAAAACTGTTTTTT. Full variable domain (missing parts from reference TRBV2 and TRBJ1-4): EPEVTQTPSHQVTQMGQEVILRCVPISNHLYFYWYRQILGQKVEFLVSFYNNEISEKSEIFDDQFSVERPDGSNFTLKIRSTKLEDSAMYFCASAGQGRREEKLFFGSGTQLSVL.

V usage is TRBV14 and J usage is TRBJ1-2; D gene uncertain. Germline V gene sequence: CDR1 SGHDN, CDR2 FVKESK. Trimming left V 0 bases short and J 5 bases short, with 13 bases between. The CDR3 is 15 residues long. CDR3 in amino acids: CASSQDVMGPYGYTF. Written as DNA, the CDR3 is TGTGCCAGCAGCCAAGATGTGATGGGCCCTTATGGCTACACCTTC.

This clone was recorded a few times. Here the CDR3 omits its conserved ending phenylalanine or tryptophan, so a read error is the likely source. It is unclear where the CDR3 begins or ends on the DNA, so no DNA is shown, and the CDR3 is as TCRdb lists it. The chain carries TRBV21-1 and TRBJ1-4. TRBV21-1 is deemed a pseudogene. Both ends counted, the CDR3 spans 8 residues. CDR3 sequence: CASSKGGR.